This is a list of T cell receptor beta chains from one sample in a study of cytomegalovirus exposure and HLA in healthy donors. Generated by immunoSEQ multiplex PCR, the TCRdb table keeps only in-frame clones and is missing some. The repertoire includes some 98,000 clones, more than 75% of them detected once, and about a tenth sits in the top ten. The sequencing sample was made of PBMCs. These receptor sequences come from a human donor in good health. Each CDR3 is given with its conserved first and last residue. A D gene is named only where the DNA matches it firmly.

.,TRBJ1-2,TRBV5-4,CASSSLQGNYGYTF
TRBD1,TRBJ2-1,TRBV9,CASSPGQEAYNEQFF
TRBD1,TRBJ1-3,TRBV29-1,CSVQLRTGGNTIYF
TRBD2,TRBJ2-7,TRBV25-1,CASSEEGRARPSYEQYF
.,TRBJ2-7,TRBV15,CATSRDRGLGYEQYF
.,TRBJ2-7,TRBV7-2,CASSFDGYEQYF
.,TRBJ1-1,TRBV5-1,CASSRGTGWDTEAFF
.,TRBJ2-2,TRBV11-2,CASSGGGGGWTGELFF
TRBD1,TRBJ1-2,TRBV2,CASRGTGAFGYTF
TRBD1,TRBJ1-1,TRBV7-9,CASSPGTGGLLAEAFF
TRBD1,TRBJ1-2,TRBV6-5,CASSYSNRGQNYGYTF
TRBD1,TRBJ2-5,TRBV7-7,CASSRTGLQETQYF
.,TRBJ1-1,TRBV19,CASNSPPGARNTEAFF
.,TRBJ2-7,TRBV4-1,CASSQGFRESEQYF
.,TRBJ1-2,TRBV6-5,CASSYAPGYGYTF
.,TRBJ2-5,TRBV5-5,CASSLLWSGETQYF
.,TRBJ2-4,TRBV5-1,CASSLDRGGAKNIQYF
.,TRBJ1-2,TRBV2,CASSVGGSANYGYTF
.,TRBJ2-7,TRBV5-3,CARSPYSDEQYF
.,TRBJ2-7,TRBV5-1,CASSAPPSREQYF
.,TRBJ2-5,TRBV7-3,CASSSGLRETQYF
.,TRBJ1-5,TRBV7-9,CASSRRGGLNQPQHF
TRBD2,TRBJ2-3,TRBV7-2,CASSPGLAGGQDTQYF
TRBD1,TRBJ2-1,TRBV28,CASREQGMIYNEQFF
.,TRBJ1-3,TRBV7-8,CASSLANSLVSGNTIYF
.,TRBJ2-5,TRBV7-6,CASSLAGVGETQYF
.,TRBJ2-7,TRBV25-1,CASSEYQGAHEQYF
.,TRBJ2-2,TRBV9,CASSRGAGTGELFF
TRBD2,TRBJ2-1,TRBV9,CASSSSGGANNEQFF
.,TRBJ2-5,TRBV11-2,CASSTRLGPAQYF
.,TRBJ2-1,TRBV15,CATSRDQGTGSYNEQFF
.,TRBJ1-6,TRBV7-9,CASSQSVDSPLHF
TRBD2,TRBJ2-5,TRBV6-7,CASSSSGGCGETQYF
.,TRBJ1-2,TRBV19,CATLGRSPGPWGYTF
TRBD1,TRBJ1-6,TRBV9,CASSAIPGGSPLHF
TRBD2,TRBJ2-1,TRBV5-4,CASSLALAGGNEQFF
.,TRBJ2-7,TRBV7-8,CASSLGASGASEEQYF
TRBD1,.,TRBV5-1,CASSLAGPGQGYEQYF
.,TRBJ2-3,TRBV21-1,CASSKGKAPSPTDTQYF
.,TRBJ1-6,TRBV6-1,CASRITGRQSPLHF
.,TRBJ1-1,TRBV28,CASRKRGLGMNTEAFF
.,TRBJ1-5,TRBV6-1,CASISGGNQPQHF
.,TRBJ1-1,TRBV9,CASSVEGGTEAFF
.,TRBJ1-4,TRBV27,CASSLTGQHNEKLFF
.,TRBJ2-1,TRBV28,CASSLWGSFNEQFF
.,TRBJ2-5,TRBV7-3,CASSLGHQETQYF